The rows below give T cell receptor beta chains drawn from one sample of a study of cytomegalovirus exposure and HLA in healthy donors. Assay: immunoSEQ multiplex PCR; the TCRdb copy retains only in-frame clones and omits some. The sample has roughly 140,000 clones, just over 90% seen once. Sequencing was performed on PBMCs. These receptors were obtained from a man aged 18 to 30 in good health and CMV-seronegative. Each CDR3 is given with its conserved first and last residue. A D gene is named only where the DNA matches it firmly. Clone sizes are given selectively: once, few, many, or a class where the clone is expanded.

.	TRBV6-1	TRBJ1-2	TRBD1	TGTGCCAGCAGTGACCCGGGGACAGACTACTATGGCTACACCTTC	CASSDPGTDYYGYTF
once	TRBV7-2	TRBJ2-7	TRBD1	TGTGCCAGCAGCCCGTACAGGGGTGGCTACGAGCAGTACTTC	CASSPYRGGYEQYF
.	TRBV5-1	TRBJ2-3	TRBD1	TGCGCCAGCAGCTCCCGGGACAGGTTCACAGATACGCAGTATTTT	CASSSRDRFTDTQYF
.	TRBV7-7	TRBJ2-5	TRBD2	TGTGCCAGCAGCTTAGTGACTAGCGGGAGGTTGGGAGAGACCCAGTACTTC	CASSLVTSGRLGETQYF
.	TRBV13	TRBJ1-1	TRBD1	TGTGCCAGCAGCCTCGACAGGGGAAAGTACACTGAAGCTTTCTTT	CASSLDRGKYTEAFF
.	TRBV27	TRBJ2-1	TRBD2	TGTGCCAGCAGTCTCAGGACTAGCGGGAGGACCTACAATGAGCAGTTCTTC	CASSLRTSGRTYNEQFF
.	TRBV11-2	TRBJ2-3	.	TGTGCCAGCAGCCCGGGTCCCACAGATACGCAGTATTTT	CASSPGPTDTQYF
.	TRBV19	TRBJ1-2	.	TGTGCCAGCCACATTGAGGGGGAGTATGGCTACACCTTC	CASHIEGEYGYTF
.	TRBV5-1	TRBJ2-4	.	TGCGCCAGCAGAGGAGTTAACAAAAACATTCAGTACTTC	CASRGVNKNIQYF
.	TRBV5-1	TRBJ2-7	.	TGCGCCAGCAGCTTACAGGGAGGGCCCTACGAGCAGTACTTC	CASSLQGGPYEQYF
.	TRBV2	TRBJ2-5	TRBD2	TGTGCCAGCAGTGTTGTTAGCGGGGGGTTGCAAGAGACCCAGTACTTC	CASSVVSGGLQETQYF
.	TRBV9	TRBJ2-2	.	TGTGCCAGCAGCGCTGCTAGCTATACCGGGGAGCTGTTTTTT	CASSAASYTGELFF
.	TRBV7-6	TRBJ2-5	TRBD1	TGTGCCAGCAGCCCACCCAGGGGGAAGGGTGAGACCCAGTACTTC	CASSPPRGKGETQYF
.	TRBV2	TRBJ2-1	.	TGTGCCAGCGGTTTGGCCGAGCAGTTCTTC	CASGLAEQFF
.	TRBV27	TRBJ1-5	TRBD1	TGTGCCAGCAGTTTACAGGGGGCAGTGGGCAATCAGCCCCAGCATTTT	CASSLQGAVGNQPQHF
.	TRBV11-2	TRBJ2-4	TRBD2	TGTGCCAGCAGCCGGACTAGCGGGGTAGCCAAAAACATTCAGTACTTC	CASSRTSGVAKNIQYF
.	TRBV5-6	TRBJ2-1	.	TGTGCCAGCAGCTTGGAGGGTCGCGGTAGCGTAGGAAACAATGAGCAGTTCTTC	CASSLEGRGSVGNNEQFF
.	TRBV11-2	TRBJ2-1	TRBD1	TGTGCCAGCAGCCCCAGACAGGGGGTTAGGAATGAGCAGTTCTTC	CASSPRQGVRNEQFF
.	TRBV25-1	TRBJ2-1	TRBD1	TGTGCCAGCAGTGAGCCCGCAACAGGGGGCAGGCAGTTCTTC	CASSEPATGGRQFF
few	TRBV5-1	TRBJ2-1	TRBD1	TGCGCCAGCAGCTCCTCACAGGGGGCGCCGGGTGAGCAGTTCTTC	CASSSSQGAPGEQFF
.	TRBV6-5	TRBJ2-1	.	TGTGCCAGCAGTGTACAGGGTTCCAATGAGCAGTTCTTC	CASSVQGSNEQFF
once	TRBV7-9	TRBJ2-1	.	TGTGCCAGCAGCTTACGCAGCGGTAGCTACAATGAGCAGTTCTTC	CASSLRSGSYNEQFF
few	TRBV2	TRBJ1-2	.	TGTGCCAGCAGTGAAAGGGAGGGTTGGGGCTACACCTTC	CASSEREGWGYTF
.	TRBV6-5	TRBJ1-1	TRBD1	TGTGCCAGCAGCTACGGGACAGGGATGAACACTGAAGCTTTCTTT	CASSYGTGMNTEAFF
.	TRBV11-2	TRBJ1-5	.	TGTGCCAGCAGCTTAGGCGGAGGACCCTATAGCAATCAGCCCCAGCATTTT	CASSLGGGPYSNQPQHF
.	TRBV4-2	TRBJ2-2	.	TGTGCCAGCAGCCAAGATCAGGCAGGGGGGACCAGCGGGGAGCTGTTTTTT	CASSQDQAGGTSGELFF
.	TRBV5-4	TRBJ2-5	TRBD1	TGTGCCAGCAGCGCGACAGGGGGCAAGGAGACCCAGTACTTC	CASSATGGKETQYF
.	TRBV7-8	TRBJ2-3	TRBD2	TGTGCCAGCAGCTTAGTTCTCGGGACTACCAGCACAGATACGCAGTATTTT	CASSLVLGTTSTDTQYF
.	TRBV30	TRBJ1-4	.	TGTGCCTGGAGTCGGGACGGGGGAGAGGAAAAACTGTTTTTT	CAWSRDGGEEKLFF
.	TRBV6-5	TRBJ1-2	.	TGTGCCAGCCTTAATACACGGAGTGGGGGCTACACCTTC	CASLNTRSGGYTF
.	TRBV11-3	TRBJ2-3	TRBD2	TGTGCCAGCAGCCCCTCGGGAGCGGGGAACAGAGATACGCAGTATTTT	CASSPSGAGNRDTQYF
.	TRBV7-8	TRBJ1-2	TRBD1	TGTGCCAGCAGCTTAGGGACAGGGAAGGATGGCTACACCTTC	CASSLGTGKDGYTF
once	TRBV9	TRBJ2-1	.	TGTGCCAGCAGCGTAGGGCTAGCCCACTACAATGAGCAGTTCTTC	CASSVGLAHYNEQFF
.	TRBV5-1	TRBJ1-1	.	TGCGCCAGCAGCGGGACGCGGGGCTTGGTCACTGAAGCTTTCTTT	CASSGTRGLVTEAFF
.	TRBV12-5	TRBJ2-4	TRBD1	TGTGCTAGTGGGGGCCGGGACAGGGAGGTGGACATTCAGTACTTC	CASGGRDREVDIQYF
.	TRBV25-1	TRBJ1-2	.	TGTGCCAGCAGTGATTCTGTGGATGGCGGAGGGTATGGCTACACCTTC	CASSDSVDGGGYGYTF
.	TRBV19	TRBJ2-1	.	TGTGCCAGTAGTATAGCGGAAACTAGCGAGCAGTTCTTC	CASSIAETSEQFF
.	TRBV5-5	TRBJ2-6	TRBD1	TGTGCCAGCAGGGCAGCGACAGGGAAGTATGGGGCCAACGTCCTGACTTTC	CASRAATGKYGANVLTF
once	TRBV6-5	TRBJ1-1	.	TGTGCCACGGGCGGGACGGTGAACACTGAAGCTTTCTTT	CATGGTVNTEAFF
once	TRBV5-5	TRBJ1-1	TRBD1	TGTGCCAGCAGCTGGGGACAGGGGTCGGGCACTGAAGCTTTCTTT	CASSWGQGSGTEAFF
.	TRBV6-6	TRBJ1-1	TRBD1	TGTGCCAGCAGTTACTGGGACAGATCACTCACTGAAGCTTTCTTT	CASSYWDRSLTEAFF